This entry is about one T cell receptor (beta chain). The sample is drawn from a study of blood T cell repertoires in COVID-19. Study summary: Samples representing acute and convalescent COVID-19 were sourced from the United States, Italy and Spain. Nucleic acid was either cDNA or gDNA, and it came from T cells, B-cell-depleted T cells, or PBMCs.

Per the study methods: Counts of nucleated cells, estimated from reference gene primer amplification, were obtained. This table comes from immunoSEQ multiplex PCR, and its TCRdb copy is limited to in-frame clones, with some not included. That table is the source of V, J and clone size, and D and trimming were worked out from the DNA. The sample has 100,000 or so clones, 80% to 90% seen once; the top ten hold 19%. V dropped 3 bases and J dropped 5 bases, with 10 bases sitting between them. This CDR3 has 12 amino acids. Germline CDR1 is DFQATT and CDR2 is SNEGSKA (reference sequence). This chain uses TRBV20-1 with TRBJ2-5; D gene uncertain. This receptor was obtained from a human donor with acute or convalescent COVID-19. The donor label of this sample is uncertain. The source material was peripheral blood. In nucleotides, the CDR3 is TGCAGTGCTAGTCCTCCTGGCGAGACCCAGTACTTC. It yields the protein CSASPPGETQYF.